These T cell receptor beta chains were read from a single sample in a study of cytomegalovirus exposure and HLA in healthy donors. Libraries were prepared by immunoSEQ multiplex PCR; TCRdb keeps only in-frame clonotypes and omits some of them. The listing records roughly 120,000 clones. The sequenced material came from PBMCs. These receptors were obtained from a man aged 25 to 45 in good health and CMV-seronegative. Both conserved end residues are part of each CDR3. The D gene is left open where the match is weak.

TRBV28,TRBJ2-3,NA,TGTGCCAGCAAAACGGGGGGCGTCGCAGATACGCAGTATTTT,CASKTGGVADTQYF
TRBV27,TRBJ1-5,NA,TGTGCCAGCAGTCCCCTCCGCGGGCCCCATCAGCCCCAGCATTTT,CASSPLRGPHQPQHF
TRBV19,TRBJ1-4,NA,TGTGCCAGCTTACCGGGACGGTTTGCGGGAGGTGAAAAACTGTTTTTT,CASLPGRFAGGEKLFF
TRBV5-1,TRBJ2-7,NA,TGCGCCAGCAGCTTGGCCTGGGGGGGCGAACGCGAGCAGTACTTC,CASSLAWGGEREQYF
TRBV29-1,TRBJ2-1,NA,TGCAGCGTTGAAGGGGATCGGGAAAGCTCCTACAATGAGCAGTTCTTC,CSVEGDRESSYNEQFF
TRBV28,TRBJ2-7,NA,TGTGCCAGCAGTTCTGGCGGGGAGCAGTACTTC,CASSSGGEQYF
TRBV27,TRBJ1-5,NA,TGTGCCAGCAGTTTATCCGTAAATAGCAATCAGCCCCAGCATTTT,CASSLSVNSNQPQHF
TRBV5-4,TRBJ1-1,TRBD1,TGTGCCAGCAGCCCAGTAACAGGGGGTGGCACTGAAGCTTTCTTT,CASSPVTGGGTEAFF
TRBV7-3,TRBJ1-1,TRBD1,TGTGCCAGCAGCTTGAACAGGGGACTCGGAACTGAAGCTTTCTTT,CASSLNRGLGTEAFF
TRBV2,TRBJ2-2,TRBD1,TGTGCCAGCAGTAAGACAGGGGGGGACACCGGGGAGCTGTTTTTT,CASSKTGGDTGELFF
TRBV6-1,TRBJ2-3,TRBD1,TGTGCCAGCACTCTTTACAGGGGAAGCACAGATACGCAGTATTTT,CASTLYRGSTDTQYF
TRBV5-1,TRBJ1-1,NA,TGCGCCAGCAGCTTCGGGGGGGAAGCTTTCTTT,CASSFGGEAFF
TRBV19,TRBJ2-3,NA,TGTGCCAGTAGTATTCGAGATACGCAGTATTTT,CASSIRDTQYF
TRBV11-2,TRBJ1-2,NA,TGTGCCAGCAGTTTAAACCAGGGAAACTATGGCTACACCTTC,CASSLNQGNYGYTF
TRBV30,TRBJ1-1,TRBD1,TGTGCCTGGAGTACAGGGGGCAACACTGAAGCTTTCTTT,CAWSTGGNTEAFF
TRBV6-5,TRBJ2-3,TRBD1,TGTGCCAGCACCCTAGGACAGGGCACAGATACGCAGTATTTT,CASTLGQGTDTQYF
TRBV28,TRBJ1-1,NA,TGTGCCAGCAGTACCTTCCACCGGGGGGACACTGAAGCTTTCTTT,CASSTFHRGDTEAFF
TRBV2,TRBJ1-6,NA,TGTGCCAGCAGTGTGTTTGAGGGGGGGGCCTCCTATAATTCACCCCTCCACTTT,CASSVFEGGASYNSPLHF
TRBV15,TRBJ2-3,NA,TGTGCCACCAGCAGAGAATTCACTCTACCAGATACGCAGTATTTT,CATSREFTLPDTQYF
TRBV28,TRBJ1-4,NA,TGTGCCAGCAGTTTCAGGTCCCCAACTAATGAAAAACTGTTTTTT,CASSFRSPTNEKLFF
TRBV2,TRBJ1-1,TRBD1,TGTGCCAGCAGAGGGACAGCTTACACTGAAGCTTTCTTT,CASRGTAYTEAFF
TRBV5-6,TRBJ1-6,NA,TGTGCCAGCAGCCCCAGCGTGGTCTCCTATAATTCACCCCTCCACTTT,CASSPSVVSYNSPLHF
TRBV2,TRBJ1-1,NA,TGTGCCAGCTTGGTAACCGAGGCAAGCAACACTGAAGCTTTCTTT,CASLVTEASNTEAFF
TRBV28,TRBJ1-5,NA,TGTGCCAGCAAACGGAGCAATCAGCCCCAGCATTTT,CASKRSNQPQHF
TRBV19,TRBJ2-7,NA,TGTGCCAGTAGTCCAGCTTTTAGGCCTCAGGACGAGCAGTACTTC,CASSPAFRPQDEQYF
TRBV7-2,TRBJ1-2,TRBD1,TGTGCCAGCAGCTTCGGGGCAGGGGGCACCTTC,CASSFGAGGTF
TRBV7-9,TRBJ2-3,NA,TGTGCCAGCAGCGCCTGGGGGGCAGATACGCAGTATTTT,CASSAWGADTQYF
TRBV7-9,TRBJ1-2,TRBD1,TGTGCCAGCAGCTTGACGACAGGGACCGCGAGTGGCTACACCTTC,CASSLTTGTASGYTF
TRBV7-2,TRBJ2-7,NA,TGTGCCAGCAGCTGGAGACAGAACTACGAGCAGTACTTC,CASSWRQNYEQYF
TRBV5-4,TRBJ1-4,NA,TGTGCCAGCAGCTTGGCCGGGGATTCTGAAAAACTGTTTTTT,CASSLAGDSEKLFF
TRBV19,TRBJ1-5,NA,TGTGCCTGCACACCCCAGGGCTATAGCAATCAGCCCCAGCATTTT,CACTPQGYSNQPQHF
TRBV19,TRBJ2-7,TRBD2,TGTGCCAGTACTATGGAGGTGGACAGGCCCAATAGACTAGCGGGAGATACCTACGAGCAGTACTTC,CASTMEVDRPNRLAGDTYEQYF